These 9 T cell receptor beta chains came from one sample sequenced in a study of shared clonotypes between healthy human individuals. Method: immunoSEQ multiplex PCR; TCRdb's copy keeps in-frame clones and lacks some. This sample has some 2.1 million clones, with 85% to 95% found just once. The sequencing sample was made of naive CD4+ T cells sorted from blood. Subset of the sample: CD45RA+ positively selected. These receptors came from a man aged 18 to 29 in good health.

This sequence joins TRBV18 and TRBJ2-5; perhaps TRBD2 as D (5 bases). The germline CDR1 and CDR2 sequences are KGHSH and LQKENI. Deletions cut 2 bases from V and 2 bases from J, with 9 bases between. This CDR3 spans 14 amino acids. The CDR3 loop reads CASSPLAPQETQYF. CDR3 nucleotides: TGTGCCAGCTCACCATTAGCGCCTCAAGAGACCCAGTACTTC.

The rearrangement uses TRBV9 and TRBJ2-3, with a weak D call TRBD2 (5 bases). The CDR3 length is 14 residues. Germline V gene data show CDR1 as SGDLS and CDR2 as YYNGEE. The V and J ends lost 3 bases and 7 bases respectively, with 15 bases between them. The CDR3 sequence: CASSGGAGSNTQYF. In nucleotides, the CDR3 is TGTGCCAGCAGCGGAGGAGCTGGGAGCAATACGCAGTATTTT.

The rearrangement links TRBV5-4 to TRBJ2-5; D not certain. The germline gives CDR1 SGHNT, CDR2 YYREEE (reference sequence). Trimming shortened V by 1 base and J by 6 bases, and 7 bases separated the two germline ends. The CDR3 extends over 12 amino acids. The CDR3 is CASSLSGKTQYF. CDR3 nucleotides: TGTGCCAGCAGCTTGTCCGGAAAGACCCAGTACTTC.

The V gene is TRBV5-4, the J gene TRBJ2-3; the D is unclear. Germline CDR1 reads SGHNT; CDR2 reads YYREEE (reference sequence). CDR3 size: 16 residues. V lost 2 bases and J lost 3, with 16 bases in between. The CDR3 is CASSFVAERQTDTQYF. DNA of the CDR3: TGTGCCAGCAGCTTTGTGGCGGAACGTCAAACAGATACGCAGTATTTT.

This clone was found many times. This CDR3 reads CAWSVMTRTEAFF. DNA of the CDR3: TGTGCCTGGAGTGTAATGACGCGGACTGAAGCTTTCTTT. This chain connects TRBV30 to TRBJ1-1; D is unclear. The CDR3 contains 13 residues. V gave up 0 bases and J gave up 5 bases, with 10 bases separating them. The germline gives CDR1 GTSNPN, CDR2 SVGIG (reference sequence).

The rearrangement joins TRBV29-1 to TRBJ1-1, with 7 bases identical to TRBD1. Germline loops: CDR1 SQVTM, CDR2 ANQGSEA. V gave up 7 bases and J gave up 1 base; unmatched junction bases: 6. The CDR3 runs 13 residues. The CDR3 protein is CSAGQARNTEAFF. As DNA, the CDR3 is TGCAGCGCTGGACAGGCGAGGAACACTGAAGCTTTCTTT.

The chain links TRBV5-8 to TRBJ2-7, with D perhaps TRBD1 (6 bases). The germline CDR1 and CDR2 sequences are SGHTS and YDEGEE. The ends were cut back, 4 bases at V and 1 base at J, with 15 bases in the middle. The CDR3 is 15 residues long. The CDR3 coding sequence is TGTGCCAGCAGCCTGTCCGGGACAAAGTCCTACGAGCAGTACTTC. It is translated as CASSLSGTKSYEQYF.

This chain's CDR3 is CASRDSLNQPQHF. In nucleotides, the CDR3 is TGTGCCAGTAGGGACAGCTTGAATCAGCCCCAGCATTTT. The chain is built from TRBV19 and TRBJ1-5; TRBD1 is a possible D gene (6 bases). V lost 6 bases, J lost 4 bases, and 10 bases lay in between. The CDR3 sequence is 13 residues long. The germline gives CDR1 LNHDA, CDR2 SQIVND (reference sequence). Variable domain in full (rest from reference TRBV19 and TRBJ1-5): DGGITQSPKYLFRKEGQNVTLSCEQNLNHDAMYWYRQDPGQGLRLIYYSQIVNDFQKGDIAEGYSVSREKKESFPLTVTSAQKNPTAFYLCASRDSLNQPQHFGDGTRLSIL.

J is TRBJ2-5 and V is TRBV27; D is ambiguous. Germline values: CDR1 MNHEY, CDR2 SMNVEV (reference sequence). The CDR3 totals 17 residues. Trimming cost V 2 bases and J 2 bases, with 18 bases left between them. The DNA of the CDR3 is TGTGCCAGCAGTTTACGGTCCTATCCCCTTTATCAAGAGACCCAGTACTTC. This encodes CASSLRSYPLYQETQYF.